These 11 T cell receptor beta chains came from one sample sequenced in a study of blood T cell repertoires in COVID-19. The data were produced by immunoSEQ multiplex PCR, yet TCRdb's version contains in-frame clones alone and is incomplete. The table shows over 300,000 clones, with 80% to 90% occurring only once. The sequencing input was peripheral blood. Receptor source: a man aged 40-49 years with acute or convalescent COVID-19.

The chain links TRBV29-1 to TRBJ1-2; the D gene is possibly TRBD1 (5 bases). The CDR3 loop spans 12 amino acids. The germline V and J ends were trimmed by 7 bases and 1 base, with 10 bases remaining between them. Germline lookup yields CDR1 SQVTM and CDR2 ANQGSEA. The CDR3 DNA follows: TGCAGCGCGGGACGGAGTAACTATGGCTACACCTTC. Translation gives CSAGRSNYGYTF.

V is TRBV30 and J is TRBJ1-1; a possible D gene is TRBD1 (5 bases). The CDR3 extends over 14 amino acids. Trimming stripped 1 base from V and 4 bases from J, with 13 bases between. Germline CDR1 is GTSNPN and CDR2 is SVGIG (reference sequence). CDR3 residues: CAWSAVSGGTEAFF. Written as DNA, the CDR3 is TGTGCCTGGAGTGCAGTCTCCGGGGGCACTGAAGCTTTCTTT.

The rearrangement joins TRBV5-1 to TRBJ1-2; D remains unclear. Per the germline V gene, CDR1 is SGHRS and CDR2 is YFSETQ. This CDR3 spans 12 amino acids. The V end lost 4 bases, the J end lost 6 bases, and 10 bases lay between the germline ends. As DNA, the CDR3 is TGCGCCAGCAGCCCAGACAAGGATGGCTACACCTTC. This encodes CASSPDKDGYTF.

The chain carries TRBV3-1 (or the pseudogene TRBV3-2) and TRBJ1-3; 9 bases line up with TRBD1. The J segment lost 5 bases and the V segment lost 6 bases, leaving 23 bases of the junction unmatched. In germline, CDR1 is LGHDT, CDR2 YNNKEL (reference sequence). The CDR3 is made up of 20 amino acids. CDR3 amino acids: CASSYNTGTGSPRRRNTIYF. CDR3 DNA: TGTGCCAGCAGTTATAACACCGGGACAGGGTCTCCGAGACGTCGAAACACCATATATTTT.

The chain couples TRBV11-2 to TRBJ2-7; D gene unclear. The V gene lost 1 base and the J gene lost 4 bases, with 2 bases spanning the gap. CDR3 length: 11 residues. Germline V gene lookup returns CDR1 SGHAT and CDR2 FQNNGV. The CDR3: CASSLVYEQYF. Written as DNA, the CDR3 is TGTGCCAGCAGCTTAGTATACGAGCAGTACTTC.

The chain carries TRBV2 and TRBJ2-5, with 8 bases lining up with TRBD2. V lost 11 bases to trimming and J lost 2 bases; unmatched junction nucleotides: 13. Germline-derived CDR1 and CDR2 are SNHLY and FYNNEI. This CDR3 is 15 amino acids long. The CDR3 nucleotides are TGTGCCGCAGCCGGGGGCGGGGGGCGTCAAGAGACCCAGTACTTC. This translates into CAAAGGGGRQETQYF.

The V gene is TRBV27, the J gene TRBJ2-7; D remains ambiguous. CDR1 and CDR2 (germline): MNHEY, SMNVEV (reference sequence). This CDR3 is 14 amino acids long. Trimming removed 7 bases from V and 2 bases from J, with 15 bases in between. In DNA, the CDR3 is TGTGCCAGCATATCGGTGACATTCCCCTACGAGCAGTACTTC. This gives the protein CASISVTFPYEQYF.

In its sample, this clone was seen a few times. This rearrangement joins TRBV19 to TRBJ2-7; 7 positions match TRBD1. The trim removed 5 bases at V and 1 base at J, leaving 8 bases unmatched. This CDR3 comprises 15 residues. Looked up from germline, CDR1 is LNHDA and CDR2 is SQIVND (reference sequence). The CDR3 sequence: CASSPGQRHSYEQYF. The CDR3 coding sequence is TGTGCCAGTAGTCCGGGACAGCGCCATTCCTACGAGCAGTACTTC.

The chain joins TRBV30 to TRBJ2-7; 12 bases map to TRBD1. This CDR3 has 14 amino acids. The germline CDR1 and CDR2 sequences are GTSNPN and SVGIG (reference sequence). Trimming cost V 1 base and J 7 bases; bases outside gene matches: 5. The CDR3 DNA is TGTGCCTGGAGTGCCGGGACAGGGGGCGGAGAGCAGTACTTC. It codes for CAWSAGTGGGEQYF.

The chain links TRBV19 to TRBJ2-5; a weak D match, TRBD2 (7 bases). Germline CDR1 reads LNHDA; CDR2 reads SQIVND (reference sequence). Trimming removed 2 bases from V and 5 bases from J, with 12 bases in between. The CDR3 contains 14 residues. For the CDR3, the DNA is TGTGCCAGTAGTATATGGGGGGGCCGCGAGACCCAGTACTTC. The encoded protein is CASSIWGGRETQYF. The full variable domain, its missing parts supplied by reference TRBV19 and TRBJ2-5, is DGGITQSPKYLFRKEGQNVTLSCEQNLNHDAMYWYRQDPGQGLRLIYYSQIVNDFQKGDIAEGYSVSREKKESFPLTVTSAQKNPTAFYLCASSIWGGRETQYFGPGTRLLVL.

The chain has TRBV13 and TRBJ1-3; perhaps TRBD1 as D (5 bases). The germline CDR1 and CDR2 sequences are PRHDT and FYEKMQ (reference sequence). This CDR3 spans 17 amino acids. Trimming left V 0 bases short and J 4 bases short, with 16 bases between. This CDR3 is CASSLGQGHRIGNTIYF. For the CDR3, the DNA is TGTGCCAGCAGCTTAGGTCAGGGTCATCGAATCGGAAACACCATATATTTT.